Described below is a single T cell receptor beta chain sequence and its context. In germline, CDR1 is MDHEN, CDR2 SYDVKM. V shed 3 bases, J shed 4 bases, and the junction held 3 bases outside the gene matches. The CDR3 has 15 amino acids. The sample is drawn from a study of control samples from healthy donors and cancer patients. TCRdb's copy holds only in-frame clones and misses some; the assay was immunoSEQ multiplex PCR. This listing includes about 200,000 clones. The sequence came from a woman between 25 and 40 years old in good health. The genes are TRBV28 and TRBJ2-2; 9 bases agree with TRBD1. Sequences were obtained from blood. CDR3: CASSFGTGPTGELFF. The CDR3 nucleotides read TGTGCCAGCAGTTTCGGGACAGGGCCCACCGGGGAGCTGTTTTTT. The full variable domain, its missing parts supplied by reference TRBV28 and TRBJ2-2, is DVKVTQSSRYLVKRTGEKVFLECVQDMDHENMFWYRQDPGLGLRLIYFSYDVKMKEKGDIPEGYSVSREKKERFSLILESASTNQTSMYLCASSFGTGPTGELFFGEGSRLTVL.